This T cell receptor (beta chain) derives from a study of blood T cell repertoires in COVID-19. Study information: The United States, Italy and Spain were the sources of the acute and convalescent COVID-19 samples. The analysed material was cDNA or gDNA that came from T cells, B-cell-depleted T cells, or PBMCs.

V was trimmed by 6 bases and J by 3 bases, leaving 19 bases between them. Germline values: CDR1 MNHNY, CDR2 SVGAGI (reference sequence). The length of the CDR3 is 16 residues. Study processing details: Estimation of nucleated cell counts was performed using reference gene primer amplification. Measured with immunoSEQ multiplex PCR; TCRdb has only the in-frame clones, and not every one. V, J and clone size reflect that table, while D and trimming were determined from the DNA. Counted here are under 300,000 clones, approximately 87% occurring once; the ten biggest clones make up roughly 6.3%. Specimen: peripheral blood. This clonotype was sampled from a man aged 60-69 years with acute or convalescent COVID-19. The V call is TRBV6-6, the J call TRBJ2-3; the D gene is possibly TRBD1 (5 bases). This chain's CDR3 is CASRSRRGDGTDTQYF. The CDR3, as DNA: TGTGCCAGCAGGTCGCGTAGGGGCGACGGAACAGATACGCAGTATTTT.